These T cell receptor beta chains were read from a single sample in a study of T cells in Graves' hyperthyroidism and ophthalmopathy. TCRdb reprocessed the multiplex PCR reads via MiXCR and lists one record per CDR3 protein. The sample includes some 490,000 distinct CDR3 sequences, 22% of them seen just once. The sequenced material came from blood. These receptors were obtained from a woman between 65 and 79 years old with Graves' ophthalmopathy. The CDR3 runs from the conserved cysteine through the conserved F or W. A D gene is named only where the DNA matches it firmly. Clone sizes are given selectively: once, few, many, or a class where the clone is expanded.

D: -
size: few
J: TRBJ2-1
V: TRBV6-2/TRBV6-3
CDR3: CASRPDSRPTSSYNEQFF
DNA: TGTGCCAGCAGGCCCGACAGTCGGCCCACCAGCTCCTACAATGAGCAGTTCTTC

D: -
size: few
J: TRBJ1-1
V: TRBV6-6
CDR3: CASSYGDLNTEAFF
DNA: TGTGCCAGCAGTTACGGAGACCTGAACACTGAAGCTTTCTTT

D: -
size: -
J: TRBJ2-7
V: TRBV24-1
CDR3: CATSVQGRDEQYF
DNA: TGTGCCACCAGTGTACAGGGGAGGGACGAGCAGTACTTC

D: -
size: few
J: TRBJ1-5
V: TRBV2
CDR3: CASSQQGGNQPQHF
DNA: TGTGCCAGCAGCCAGCAGGGTGGCAATCAGCCCCAGCATTTT

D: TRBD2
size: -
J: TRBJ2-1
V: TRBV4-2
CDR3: CASSQSAGLAGYNEQFF
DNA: TGTGCCAGCAGCCAATCCGCAGGACTAGCGGGGTACAATGAGCAGTTCTTC

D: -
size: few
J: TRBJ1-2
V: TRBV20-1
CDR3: CSANRERRNANYGYTF
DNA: TGCAGTGCTAACCGGGAGAGGAGGAATGCTAACTATGGCTACACCTTC

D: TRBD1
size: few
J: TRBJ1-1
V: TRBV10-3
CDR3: CTIKGQAGDTEAFF
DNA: TGTACCATCAAGGGACAGGCCGGGGACACTGAAGCTTTCTTT

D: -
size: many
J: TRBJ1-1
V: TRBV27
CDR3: CASKTGRGGANTEAFF
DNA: TGTGCCAGCAAAACGGGCAGGGGAGGGGCGAACACTGAAGCTTTCTTT

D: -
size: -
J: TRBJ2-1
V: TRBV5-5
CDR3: CASSLAPQTRGEQFF
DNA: TGTGCCAGCAGCTTGGCCCCTCAAACTAGGGGTGAGCAGTTCTTC

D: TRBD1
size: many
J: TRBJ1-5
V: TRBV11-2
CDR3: CASSFSGGGQPQHF
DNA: TGTGCCAGCAGCTTCTCAGGGGGGGGCCAGCCCCAGCATTTT

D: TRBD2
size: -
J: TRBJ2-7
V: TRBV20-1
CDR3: CSAINGLADSGEEQYF
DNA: TGCAGTGCTATTAACGGACTAGCGGACTCTGGCGAGGAGCAGTACTTC

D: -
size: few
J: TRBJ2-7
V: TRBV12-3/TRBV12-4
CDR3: CASSPTTGPHEQYF
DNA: TGTGCCAGCAGTCCGACGACAGGCCCCCACGAGCAGTACTTC

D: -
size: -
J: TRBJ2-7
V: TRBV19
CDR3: CASSEQGSYEQYF
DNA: TGTGCCAGTAGTGAACAGGGCTCCTACGAGCAGTACTTC

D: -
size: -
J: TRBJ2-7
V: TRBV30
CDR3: CAWSKWYWQSDSYEQYF
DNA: TGTGCCTGGAGTAAATGGTATTGGCAGAGCGACTCCTACGAGCAGTACTTC

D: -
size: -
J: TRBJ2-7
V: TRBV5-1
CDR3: CASSFQGDGTYEQYF
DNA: TGCGCCAGCAGCTTCCAGGGAGATGGTACCTACGAGCAGTACTTC

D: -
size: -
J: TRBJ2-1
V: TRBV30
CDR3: CAWTRLKFGRGLLNEQFF
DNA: TGTGCCTGGACTCGGTTGAAGTTCGGCAGGGGCCTCCTCAATGAGCAGTTCTTC

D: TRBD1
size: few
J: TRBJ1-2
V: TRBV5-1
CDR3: CASSLSGQGVGYTF
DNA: TGCGCCAGCAGCTTGTCGGGACAGGGGGTTGGCTACACCTTC

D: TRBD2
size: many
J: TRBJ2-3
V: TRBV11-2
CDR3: CASSRLAGGSDTQYF
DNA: TGTGCCAGCAGCCGACTAGCGGGAGGTTCAGATACGCAGTATTTT

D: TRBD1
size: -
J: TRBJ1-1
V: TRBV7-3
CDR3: CASSFSKGAGNTEAFF
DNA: TGTGCCAGCAGCTTCTCCAAGGGGGCGGGGAACACTGAAGCTTTCTTT

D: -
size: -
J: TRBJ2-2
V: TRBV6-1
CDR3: CASSEYGDPANTGELFF
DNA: TGTGCCAGCAGTGAATATGGGGACCCCGCGAACACCGGGGAGCTGTTTTTT

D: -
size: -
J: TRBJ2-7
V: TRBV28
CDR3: CTSSLQFPYEQYF
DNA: TGTACCAGCAGTTTACAATTTCCCTACGAGCAGTACTTC

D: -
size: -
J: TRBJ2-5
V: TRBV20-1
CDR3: CSARPGPTSGTQYF
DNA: TGCAGTGCTAGACCTGGCCCGACGAGCGGGACCCAGTACTTC

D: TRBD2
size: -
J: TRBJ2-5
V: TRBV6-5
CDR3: CASSYLREGQETQYF
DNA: TGTGCCAGCAGTTACTTGCGGGAGGGCCAAGAGACCCAGTACTTC

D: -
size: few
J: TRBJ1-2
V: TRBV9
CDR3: CASSGYRERGYTF
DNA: TGTGCCAGCAGCGGATACAGGGAGCGAGGCTACACCTTC